What follows are 15 T cell receptor beta chains derived from one specimen sequenced in a study of identifying expanded T cells in peripheral blood. TCRdb's table, derived via immunoSEQ multiplex PCR, lists solely in-frame clones and lacks some. The sample includes roughly 92,000 clones, 88% of them seen just once. Material: blood. These receptors were obtained from a person between 18 and 70 years old in good health.

This chain joins TRBV19 and TRBJ1-1, with D tentatively TRBD1 (5 bases). Germline loops: CDR1 LNHDA, CDR2 SQIVND (reference sequence). CDR3 length: 14 amino acids. The ends were cut back, 8 bases at V and 3 bases at J, with 16 bases in the middle. The CDR3 sequence: CASHRLGGDTEAFF. CDR3 sequence (DNA): TGTGCCAGTCATCGTCTGGGGGGGGACACTGAAGCTTTCTTT.

The gene calls are TRBV4-3 and TRBJ1-1; no clear D. CDR1 and CDR2 from the germline V gene are LGHNA and YSLEER. This CDR3 is built from 14 residues. Trimming took 1 base from V and 1 from J, leaving 7 bases between them. In nucleotides, the CDR3 is TGCGCCAGCAGCCAAGTAGGCTCGAACACTGAAGCTTTCTTT. Its translation: CASSQVGSNTEAFF.

V and J are TRBV30 and TRBJ2-1; 8 positions match TRBD2. The length of the CDR3 is 16 residues. Losses at the gene ends were 0 bases for V and 3 bases for J; bases not matched to a gene: 7. Germline lookup yields CDR1 GTSNPN and CDR2 SVGIG (reference sequence). As DNA, the CDR3 is TGTGCCTGGAGTGTCGCCCGGGGGGGCCTCTACAATGAGCAGTTCTTC. It specifies CAWSVARGGLYNEQFF.

The chain has TRBV7-2 and TRBJ1-5; D gene unclear. Trimming removed 5 bases from V and 3 bases from J, with 8 bases in between. From germline, CDR1 is SGHTA and CDR2 FQGNSA. The CDR3 is made up of 13 amino acids. CDR3 residues: CASSPKLNQPQHF. The CDR3 DNA follows: TGTGCCAGCAGCCCGAAGCTCAATCAGCCCCAGCATTTT.

This clone was recorded once. The V gene is TRBV5-6, the J gene TRBJ1-1; D is unresolved. Germline V lookup: CDR1 SGHDT, CDR2 YYEEEE. This CDR3 has 13 amino acids. V was cut by 7 bases and J by 8 bases, with 18 bases left in between. CDR3 residues: CASGQGRQIEAFF. CDR3 DNA: TGTGCCAGCGGCCAAGGGCGTCAGATCGAAGCTTTCTTT.

The chain carries TRBV10-1 and TRBJ2-3; D is unresolved. Between the trimmed V and J ends, which lost 4 bases and 0 bases, there was a span of 11 bases. The CDR3 runs 15 residues. The germline V gene encodes CDR1 WNHNN and CDR2 SYGVQD (reference sequence). In nucleotides, the CDR3 is TGCGCCAGCAGTGCGGCTGAAACTAGCACAGATACGCAGTATTTT. Encoded protein: CASSAAETSTDTQYF.

The chain joins TRBV4-3 to TRBJ2-7, with D perhaps matching TRBD2 (6 bases). This CDR3 comprises 15 residues. The V end lost 0 bases, the J end lost 2 bases, and 11 bases lay between the germline ends. The V gene's germline CDR1 is LGHNA and CDR2 YSLEER. The CDR3: CASSQDLGGTYEQYF. The CDR3, as DNA: TGCGCCAGCAGCCAAGATCTGGGCGGGACCTACGAGCAGTACTTC.

The chain combines TRBV19 with TRBJ1-6; D uncertain. This CDR3 region has 15 residues. Trimming removed 5 bases from V and 6 bases from J, with 14 bases in between. The germline V gene has CDR1 LNHDA and CDR2 SQIVND (reference sequence). CDR3 region: CASSPNSGGNSPLHF. In DNA form, the CDR3 reads TGTGCCAGTAGTCCGAATTCGGGCGGTAATTCACCCCTCCACTTT.

This rearrangement joins TRBV6-5 to TRBJ2-6; TRBD1 is a possible D gene (6 bases). V was shortened by 6 bases and J by 0 bases, with 9 bases between the two germline ends. There are 15 residues in the CDR3. Germline V gene data show CDR1 as MNHEY and CDR2 as SVGAGI. CDR3 amino acids: CASRNRASGANVLTF. DNA for the CDR3: TGTGCCAGCAGAAACAGGGCCTCTGGGGCCAACGTCCTGACTTTC.

The chain is built from TRBV4-1 and TRBJ1-6, with TRBD1 matching over 8 bases. Germline-derived CDR1 and CDR2 are MGHRA and YSYEKL. Trimming took 0 bases from V and 4 from J; bases not matched to a gene: 2. This CDR3 comprises 16 residues. CDR3 coding DNA: TGCGCCAGCAGCCAAGAACAGGGGGTATATAATTCACCCCTCCACTTT. Its translation: CASSQEQGVYNSPLHF.

The V and J genes are TRBV7-9 and TRBJ1-5; the match to TRBD1 covers 8 bases. The CDR3 loop spans 17 amino acids. With 1 base clipped from V and 1 base from J, the junction kept 6 bases outside the gene matches. CDR1 is SEHNR and CDR2 is FQNEAQ in the germline V gene (reference sequence). The CDR3 here is CASSLEFGTGSNQPQHF. The CDR3 coding sequence is TGTGCCAGCAGCTTAGAGTTTGGGACAGGAAGCAATCAGCCCCAGCATTTT.

This sequence joins TRBV2 and TRBJ1-1; D remains unclear. CDR1 is SNHLY, CDR2 FYNNEI, per germline. V was shortened by 5 bases and J by 1 base, with 8 bases between the two germline ends. This CDR3 spans 13 amino acids. The CDR3 here is CASSSSANTEAFF. The CDR3 DNA sequence: TGTGCCAGCAGTTCCTCAGCGAACACTGAAGCTTTCTTT.

The chain employs TRBV19 and TRBJ2-2, with a possible D match to TRBD1 (6 bases). Germline V gene sequence: CDR1 LNHDA, CDR2 SQIVND (reference sequence). Trimming took 3 bases from V and 4 from J, leaving 9 bases between them. This CDR3 contains 14 residues. The CDR3 DNA follows: TGTGCCAGTAGTATCTGGGGGCTCACCGGGGAGCTGTTTTTT. It is translated as CASSIWGLTGELFF. The full variable domain, its missing parts supplied by reference TRBV19 and TRBJ2-2, is DGGITQSPKYLFRKEGQNVTLSCEQNLNHDAMYWYRQDPGQGLRLIYYSQIVNDFQKGDIAEGYSVSREKKESFPLTVTSAQKNPTAFYLCASSIWGLTGELFFGEGSRLTVL.

The CDR3 region is CASSVWATGELFF. DNA for the CDR3: TGTGCCAGCAGCGTCTGGGCCACCGGGGAGCTGTTTTTT. V and J are TRBV9 and TRBJ2-2; D gene unclear. Germline CDR1 reads SGDLS; CDR2 reads YYNGEE. The CDR3 covers 13 residues. V shed 2 bases and J shed 4 bases, with 6 bases lying between them.

The CDR3 DNA reads as TGTGCCAGCAGACTAGAGCGAGAGACCCAGTACTTC. This encodes CASRLERETQYF. The chain joins TRBV7-8 to TRBJ2-5, with D tentatively TRBD2 (5 bases). CDR3 size: 12 residues. Germline V CDR1 and CDR2: SGHVS, FQNEAQ. V lost 6 bases, J lost 4 bases, and 9 bases lay in between.